The subject of this entry is one T cell receptor (beta chain). Germline lookup yields CDR1 SGHKS and CDR2 YYEKEE (reference sequence). The CDR3 has 15 amino acids. V dropped 0 bases and J dropped 7 bases, with 16 bases sitting between them. TCRdb's copy holds only in-frame clones and misses some; the assay was immunoSEQ multiplex PCR. This sample has about 22,000 clones; 40% to 55% occur once, and the top ten carry 16%. This sample is part of a study of radiation and T cells in renal cell carcinoma. The treatment was: 15 Gy SBRT to primary tumor, nephrectomy 4 weeks later. The rearrangement joins TRBV5-5 to TRBJ1-1; TRBD1 might be the D (5 bases). The sequences come from tumor tissue, collected from a patient whose treatment included radiotherapy and nephrectomy. This TCR was recovered from a woman between 45 and 65 years old with renal cell carcinoma. CDR3 residues: CASSLVGFLGDEAFF. CDR3 bases: TGTGCCAGCAGCTTGGTTGGGTTCCTGGGGGATGAAGCTTTCTTT.